This T cell receptor beta chain stems from a study of blood T cell repertoires in COVID-19. At the level of the study: From T cells, B-cell-depleted T cells, or PBMCs came the material, which was cDNA or gDNA.

In the original analysis: For nucleated cells, counts were estimated from reference gene primer amplification. This table comes from immunoSEQ multiplex PCR, and its TCRdb copy is limited to in-frame clones, with some not included. Clonal size and the V and J genes are those of that table, whereas D and trimming came from the DNA. The sample records 170,000 or so clones, about nine tenths being singletons. V was clipped by 3 bases and J by 3 bases, with 14 bases between them. The CDR3 spans 15 residues. CDR1 is MNHEY, CDR2 SMNVEV, per germline (reference sequence). Ages ranged from roughly 18 to 100 years, with residence in 24 US areas.

This clonotype was sampled from a woman younger than 30 who had recovered from COVID-19. J is TRBJ1-1 and V is TRBV27; D may be TRBD1 (5 bases). Specimen: PBMCs or T cells enriched from blood (not recorded which). The CDR3: CASSFQRGDYTEAFF. The CDR3 DNA reads as TGTGCCAGCAGTTTTCAGAGAGGGGACTACACTGAAGCTTTCTTT.